This TCR beta chain originates from a study of CD8+ T cells in alopecia areata. On the study more broadly: Those treated were given oral tofacitinib at 5 to 10 mg twice daily. General study points: Sharing of TCRs across patients appeared less clear than in mice, possibly for HLA-related reasons. Expanded CD8+ clones among the top 100, as well as scalp clonality, were significantly decreased by tofacitinib. Many of the expanded lesional clones endured in scalp and blood while on tofacitinib.

Treatment given: oral pan-JAK inhibitor, 5-10 mg twice daily. A remark on this clone: Its specificity is unknown.

cDNA prepared by RNA extraction and subsequent reverse transcription served as the template for sequencing. Libraries were prepared by immunoSEQ multiplex PCR; TCRdb keeps only in-frame clonotypes and omits some of them. The sample has some 190,000 clones, roughly three fifths seen once. Germline CDR1 SGHVS, CDR2 FQNEAQ. The CDR3 runs 14 residues. V lost 6 bases, J lost 2 bases, and 12 bases lay in between. The sequencing used CD4+ T cells sorted from blood, collected at approximately week 42, from a patient treated with tofacitinib. V and J are TRBV7-8 and TRBJ2-3; D perhaps matches TRBD2 (7 bases). The clonotype comes from a human donor with alopecia areata. CDR3 nucleotide sequence: TGTGCCAGCAGACGGCGGGGGCACACAGATACGCAGTATTTT. It encodes CASRRRGHTDTQYF.